This T cell receptor beta chain was obtained from a study of beta chain features in type 1 diabetes. Study-wide results and limits: At VDJ recombination sites, type 1 diabetes patients had fewer insertions and more deleted nucleotides. The study found that naive, central memory and Treg TCRB repertoires appeared more similar in patients than in healthy donors. Researchers caution that PCR might favor shorter templates, equally among patients and controls. Patients with Type 1 diabetes showed moderately but significantly shorter TCRB CDR3s in all four CD4+ subsets.

Purity exceeded 95% in all sorted populations. The entirety of the isolated RNA underwent reverse transcription, so expressed TCRB transcripts were sequenced. Assay used: immunoSEQ multiplex PCR; TCRdb lists only in-frame clones, some missing. This table holds roughly 300,000 clones, approximately 14% found once. This clone was observed a few times. The antigen remains undetermined. This receptor was identified in a young man with type 1 diabetes. Material for sequencing was naive CD4+ T cells from blood.

The CDR3 reads CASSDSVTDTQYF. DNA of the CDR3: TGTGCCAGCAGTGACTCCGTCACAGATACGCAGTATTTT. The chain has TRBV6-4 and TRBJ2-3; D ambiguous. Germline CDR1 MRHNA, CDR2 SNTAGT. The ends were cut back, 0 bases at V and 2 bases at J, with 3 bases in the middle. The CDR3 has 13 amino acids.